This TCR beta chain was sequenced during a study of cytomegalovirus exposure and HLA in healthy donors. Points from the study as a whole: Researchers counted around 150 TCR beta chains as cytomegalovirus-associated. From TCR beta sequences, most subjects' HLA-A and HLA-B alleles were reportedly predicted accurately.

Both 60 Vbeta primers and 13 Jbeta primers went into the PCR. Per the original data handling: A later analysis tallied approximately 78 million unique TCR beta chains, approximately 10 million of them shared. Some clones are missing from TCRdb's copy, which holds only in-frame ones; the method was immunoSEQ multiplex PCR. V and J calls and clone size are copied from that table; D and trimming were computed from the DNA. The sample includes about 210,000 clones, approximately 80% of them seen just once. Of note for this clone: What it recognizes is unknown.

The CDR3 is made up of 17 amino acids. Germline V lookup: CDR1 SGHVS, CDR2 FNYEAQ. Trimming left V 5 bases short and J 2 bases short, with 18 bases between. The V call is TRBV7-6, the J call TRBJ2-2, with D possibly being TRBD2 (6 bases). The material sequenced was PBMCs. This sequence originates from a woman in her 30s in good health and CMV-seropositive. The CDR3 bases are TGTGCCAGCAGCCTGTTGAGCGGGTTGGCTAACACCGGGGAGCTGTTTTTT. It codes for CASSLLSGLANTGELFF.